This T cell receptor (beta chain) was sequenced for a study of cytomegalovirus exposure and HLA in healthy donors (TCRdb year 2017). About the investigation overall: According to a later analysis, one platform produced both the roughly 130 validation repertoires and the 666 repertoires of the first cohort. The study aimed to test whether cataloging public T cell receptors could reveal signatures of past pathogen exposure. A separate validation cohort of 100 to 150 different subjects was used in addition to the roughly 640-subject first cohort. High-throughput TCR immunosequencing, statistical association of individual TCRs with disease status, and machine learning were combined to predict cytomegalovirus infection status.

A distance of 19 bases separates the germline ends of V and J, which lose 7 bases and 6 bases respectively. The germline V gene specifies WSHSY as CDR1 and SAAADI as CDR2. The CDR3, from cysteine to phenylalanine, totals 14 residues. CDR3 DNA only is kept here, 42 bases in frame from base 1. Overall results and qualifications from the work: In vitro tests confirmed that a few of the cytomegalovirus-associated TCR beta chains recognize cytomegalovirus antigens. All 120 or so repertoires were used to score co-occurrence in the validation cohort in a later analysis, because that analysis had no HLA typing for the cohort. Most TCR sequences were seen in very few donors, while some public TCRs were found in many individuals. According to the authors, the approach could potentially be generalized to other disease states and immunological phenotypes. The classifier was reported to diagnose cytomegalovirus status with high specificity and sensitivity in both the original and validation cohorts. A later analysis found that TCRs clustered in the first cohort also tended to co-occur in the roughly 120 validation repertoires, with approximately 94% of cluster scores above 0. In the study, around 150 TCR beta chains were listed as associated with cytomegalovirus.

A word on this clone: No cognate antigen has been identified for it. No qualities accompany the bases; no much larger clone lies one base away.

The library was obtained by the immunoSEQ multiplex PCR assay. Per the authors' processing: A statistical classification framework was developed to diagnose cytomegalovirus status using the catalog of TCR beta chain sequences. TCRdb stores this immuneACCESS table with in-frame sequences only. Part of the clones is absent; in the studies checked, under half of the shortfall reflects unresolved V genes, and no reason is known for the rest. The V and J calls and clone size were taken over from that table, and D and trimming were inferred from the DNA. The sample table holds fewer than 200,000 clones, of which roughly 90% were seen once. 4.5% to 7% of the sample belongs to the ten largest clones. The donors were included in the validation cohort of 100 to 150 subjects, a group kept apart from the roughly 670-subject first cohort.

Sequencing was carried out using PBMCs. The TCR was taken from a woman in her thirties in good health and CMV-seronegative. Here the chain combines TRBV10-2 and TRBJ2-7; TRBD2 might be the D gene, on 6 matching bases. The base sequence is TGCGCCAGCAAAGACTTTGCGGGATACTTCGAGCAGTACTTC. This sequence encodes CASKDFAGYFEQYF.